A selection of T cell receptor beta chains follows, all from one sample in a study of T cell responses to AZD1222 COVID-19 vaccine. Generated by immunoSEQ multiplex PCR, the TCRdb table keeps only in-frame clones and is missing some. Here the sample spans more than 150,000 clones, 90% being singletons. Sequences were derived from peripheral blood, sampled 28 days after the second AZD1222 dose. Receptor source: an adult who received the AZD1222 COVID-19 vaccine. Each CDR3 is given with its conserved first and last residue. Each record gives: J gene, D gene, V gene, clone size, CDR3 protein, CDR3 DNA. A D gene is named only where the DNA matches it firmly. Clone size is given for some rows only: seen once, a few or many times, or a class if the clone is expanded.

TRBJ1-3,TRBD1,TRBV19,.,CASNRDRGNTIYF,TGTGCCAGTAACCGGGACAGGGGAAACACCATATATTTT
TRBJ2-2,.,TRBV5-1,few,CASSRSSVTNTGELFF,TGCGCCAGCAGTAGGTCTAGCGTTACGAACACCGGGGAGCTGTTTTTT
TRBJ2-5,.,TRBV4-1,.,CASSQKGLSETQYF,TGCGCCAGCAGCCAAAAGGGTCTATCGGAGACCCAGTACTTC
TRBJ2-7,.,TRBV27,.,CASSNRGRGGEQYF,TGTGCCAGCAGTAATCGGGGCAGGGGGGGCGAGCAGTACTTC
TRBJ1-3,.,TRBV4-1,.,CASSQDEYGSGNTIYF,TGCGCCAGCAGCCAAGATGAGTACGGCTCTGGAAACACCATATATTTT
TRBJ2-7,.,TRBV2,.,CASTLLVRLDYEQYF,TGTGCCAGCACTCTGTTGGTGAGGCTTGACTACGAGCAGTACTTC
TRBJ1-1,.,TRBV5-5,.,CASSRGGGLNTEAFF,TGTGCCAGCAGCCGCGGGGGAGGATTGAACACTGAAGCTTTCTTT
TRBJ2-2,TRBD2,TRBV27,once,CASSFRSKAGYWGPTGELFF,TGTGCCAGCAGTTTCCGGAGTAAAGCGGGATATTGGGGACCCACCGGGGAGCTGTTTTTT
TRBJ1-3,.,TRBV7-9,.,CASSLGGGGNTIYF,TGTGCCAGCAGCTTAGGCGGGGGAGGAAACACCATATATTTT
TRBJ1-1,.,TRBV4-1,.,CASAPGPTEAFF,TGCGCCAGCGCTCCAGGGCCAACTGAAGCTTTCTTT
TRBJ2-2,TRBD1,TRBV9,.,CASSVSRDSSGLNTGELFF,TGTGCCAGCAGCGTATCTCGGGACAGTTCCGGACTTAACACCGGGGAGCTGTTTTTT
TRBJ1-1,.,TRBV13,.,CASSFPRVGSEAFF,TGTGCCAGCAGCTTTCCTCGGGTCGGCTCTGAAGCTTTCTTT
TRBJ1-5,.,TRBV28,.,CASSRDSNQPQHF,TGTGCCAGCAGCCGGGATAGCAATCAGCCCCAGCATTTT